This T cell receptor (beta chain) comes out of a study of blood T cell repertoires in COVID-19. Sequencing used immunoSEQ multiplex PCR; TCRdb keeps in-frame clones, though not all of them. The sample shows 65,000 to 90,000 clones, roughly four fifths of them seen only once. This CDR3 spans 17 amino acids. V dropped 6 bases and J dropped 4; count of bases not matched to a gene: 16. The germline gives CDR1 SNHLY, CDR2 FYNNEI. The rearrangement joins TRBV2 to TRBJ2-7, with 9 bases identical to TRBD1. The material sequenced was peripheral blood. The sequence came from an older woman with acute or convalescent COVID-19. CDR3 in amino acids: CASRGRDRAVVGYEQYF. The CDR3 nucleotides are TGTGCCAGCAGAGGCCGGGACAGGGCAGTGGTGGGTTACGAGCAGTACTTC.